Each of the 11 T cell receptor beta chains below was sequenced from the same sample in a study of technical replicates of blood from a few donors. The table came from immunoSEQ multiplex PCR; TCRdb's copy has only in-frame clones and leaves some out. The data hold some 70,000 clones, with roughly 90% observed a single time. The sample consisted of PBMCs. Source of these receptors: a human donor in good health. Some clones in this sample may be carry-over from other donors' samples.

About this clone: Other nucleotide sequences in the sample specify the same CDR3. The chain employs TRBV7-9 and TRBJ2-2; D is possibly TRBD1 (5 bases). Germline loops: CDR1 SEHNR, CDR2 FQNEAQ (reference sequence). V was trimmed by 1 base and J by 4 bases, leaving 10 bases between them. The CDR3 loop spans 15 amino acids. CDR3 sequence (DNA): TGTGCCAGCAGCTTAGTGGTCCAGGGCACCGGGGAGCTGTTTTTT. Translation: CASSLVVQGTGELFF.

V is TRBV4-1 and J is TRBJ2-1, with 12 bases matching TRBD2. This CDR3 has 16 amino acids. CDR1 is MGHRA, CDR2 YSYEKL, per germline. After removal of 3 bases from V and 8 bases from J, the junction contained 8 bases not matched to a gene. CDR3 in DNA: TGCGCCAGCAGCCATAGACTAGCGGGAGTTCGCGATGAGCAGTTCTTC. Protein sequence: CASSHRLAGVRDEQFF.

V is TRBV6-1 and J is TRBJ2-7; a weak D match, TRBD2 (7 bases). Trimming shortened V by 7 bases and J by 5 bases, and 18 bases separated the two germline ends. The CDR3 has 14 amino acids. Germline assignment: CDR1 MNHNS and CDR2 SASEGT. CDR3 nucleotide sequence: TGTGCCAGCACCTCCGGGGGGCAGGTGAACGAGCAGTACTTC. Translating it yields CASTSGGQVNEQYF.

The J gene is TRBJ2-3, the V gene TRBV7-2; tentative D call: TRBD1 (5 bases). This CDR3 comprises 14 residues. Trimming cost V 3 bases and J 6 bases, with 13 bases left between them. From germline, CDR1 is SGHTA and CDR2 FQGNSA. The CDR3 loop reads CASSLAGPMDTQYF. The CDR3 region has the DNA TGTGCCAGCAGCTTGGCAGGGCCAATGGATACGCAGTATTTT.

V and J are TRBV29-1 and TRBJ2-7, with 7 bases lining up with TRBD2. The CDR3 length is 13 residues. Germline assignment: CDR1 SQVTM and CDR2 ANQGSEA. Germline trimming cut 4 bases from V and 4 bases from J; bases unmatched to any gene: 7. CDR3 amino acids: CSVGLGGGYEQYF. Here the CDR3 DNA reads TGCAGCGTTGGCTTAGGCGGGGGTTACGAGCAGTACTTC.

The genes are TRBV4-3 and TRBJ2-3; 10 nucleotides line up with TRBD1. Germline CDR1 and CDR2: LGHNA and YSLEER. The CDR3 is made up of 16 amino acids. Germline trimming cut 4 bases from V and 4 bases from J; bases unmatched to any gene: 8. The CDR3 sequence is CASSRTGTGAADTQYF. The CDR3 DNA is TGCGCCAGCAGCCGTACCGGGACAGGGGCGGCAGATACGCAGTATTTT.

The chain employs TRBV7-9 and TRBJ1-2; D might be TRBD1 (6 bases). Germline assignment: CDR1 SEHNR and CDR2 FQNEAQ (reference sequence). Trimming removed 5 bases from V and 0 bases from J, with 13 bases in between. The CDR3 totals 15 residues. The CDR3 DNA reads TGTGCCAGCAGCAGGAGGACAGAAGCTAACTATGGCTACACCTTC. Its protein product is CASSRRTEANYGYTF.

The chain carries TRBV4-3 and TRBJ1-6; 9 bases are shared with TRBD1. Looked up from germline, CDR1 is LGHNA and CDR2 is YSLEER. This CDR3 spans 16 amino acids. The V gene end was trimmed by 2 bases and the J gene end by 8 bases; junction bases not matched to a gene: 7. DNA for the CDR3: TGCGCCAGCAGCCAACATGACGGGACAGGGTATTCACCCCTCCACTTT. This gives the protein CASSQHDGTGYSPLHF.

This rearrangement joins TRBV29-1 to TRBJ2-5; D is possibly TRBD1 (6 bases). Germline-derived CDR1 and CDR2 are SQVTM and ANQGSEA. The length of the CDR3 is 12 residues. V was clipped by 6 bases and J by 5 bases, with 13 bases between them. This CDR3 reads CSVVRGGETQYF. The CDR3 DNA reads TGCAGCGTAGTCAGGGGCGGGGAGACCCAGTACTTC.

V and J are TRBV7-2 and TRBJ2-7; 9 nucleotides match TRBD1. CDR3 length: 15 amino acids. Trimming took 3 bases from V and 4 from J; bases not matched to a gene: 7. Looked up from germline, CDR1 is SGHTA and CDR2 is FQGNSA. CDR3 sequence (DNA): TGTGCCAGCAGCTTGGGTTCCGGGACAGGGTACGAGCAGTACTTC. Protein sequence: CASSLGSGTGYEQYF.

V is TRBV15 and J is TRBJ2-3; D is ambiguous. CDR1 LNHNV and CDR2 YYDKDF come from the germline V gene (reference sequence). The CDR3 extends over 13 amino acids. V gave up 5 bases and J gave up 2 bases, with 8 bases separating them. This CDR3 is CATSLVLTDTQYF. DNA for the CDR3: TGTGCCACCAGCCTAGTTCTCACAGATACGCAGTATTTT.